This T cell receptor (beta chain) was recorded in a study of T cell responses to AZD1222 COVID-19 vaccine (dated by TCRdb to about 2021). In the study overall: TCR sequencing was performed for roughly 240 trial participants, of whom some 200 were given two doses of AZD1222 and approximately 26 were given two doses of MenACWY control vaccine. Trial participants were enrolled by age into 18-55, 56-69 and 70-plus year subgroups, with roughly 150, 30 and 60 TCR-sequenced participants respectively. What the work shows at the level of the full study, not this receptor alone: In the small 56-69-year group, the increase in depth fell short of significance, most likely because of low power. Epitopes outside the regions mutated in the B.1.351 and B.1.1.7 variants were reportedly recognized by nearly half of the unique spike-specific TCRs. Because no day 14 peak-response samples were available, the repertoires could be characterized only after the peak T cell response. After two AZD1222 doses, both the breadth and the depth of spike-specific TCRs were significantly higher than at day 0 and than in MenACWY recipients. Most participants were white British and females outnumbered males, and the authors suggested that clonal diversity may have been underestimated. Conclusions about previously exposed vaccinees are limited, since just six or seven AZD1222 recipients were seropositive for SARS-CoV-2 at baseline. The vaccine-associated CD4 TCRs covered the entire spike protein, and the dominant responses fell in regions 160-218 and 743-854.

The sample's time point label, in plain terms: about 28 days (+/-7) after the second vaccine dose. Because spike-specific TCR depth and breadth did not differ between the two schedules, AZD1222 recipients who got a second dose at roughly 4 weeks were pooled with those who got a second dose at roughly 12 weeks. Vaccinee samples came from UK trials COV001 and COV002, including a single-blind randomized controlled phase 2/3 trial of AZD1222 (ChAdOx1 nCoV-19) in healthy adults. Trial participant PBMC samples were collected at day 0 and day 28 after the second dose for TCRbeta chain sequencing. The CDR3 regions of human TCRbeta chains were analyzed by immunosequencing. The authors' analysis ran thus. TCRs in the repertoires were compared against a reference library of SARS-CoV-2-specific TCRs that had been generated with the MIRA antigen-specificity platform. Breadth meant the fraction of unique TCRs that were SARS-CoV-2-associated, whereas depth meant the fraction of total T cells that were SARS-CoV-2-associated. Using the MIRA data, each spike-specific TCR was mapped to the spike region that the TCR reacts to and placed in a CD4 or CD8 class. Log10-transformed breadth and depth values were compared by one-way ANOVA with Sidak's multiple comparisons tests. The immuneACCESS repertoire file appears here via TCRdb, limited to in-frame rearrangements. These files lack a portion of the clones; in checked studies, under half of the deficit traces to unresolved V genes, and the cause of the others is not known. V, J and clone size derive from that table, while D and trimming were established from the DNA sequence. This sample lists about 110,000 clones; approximately 94% were detected once. The leading ten clones occupy about 3.1% of the sample.

Its CDR3 holds 15 amino acids, cysteine through phenylalanine. CDR3 DNA only is kept here, 45 bases in frame from base 1. V is pared back by 5 bases and J by 3 bases, with 13 bases lying between the germline termini. As encoded in the germline V gene (reference sequence), CDR1 is MNHEY while CDR2 is SMNVEV. Regarding this clone: What this receptor recognizes is not known. Base qualities were left out, and no much larger clone turns up one base away.

The rearrangement combines TRBV27 with TRBJ2-2; TRBD2 is possibly the D segment (7 matching bases). The input for sequencing was peripheral blood, taken 28 days after the second AZD1222 dose. The TCR was taken from an adult who received the AZD1222 COVID-19 vaccine. The DNA is TGTGCCAGCAGTCCGGGGGGCGGGTACACCGGGGAGCTGTTTTTT. This gives the protein CASSPGGGYTGELFF.